These 14 T cell receptor beta chains were sequenced from one sample in a study of graft-versus-host responses after intestinal transplantation. Assay: immunoSEQ multiplex PCR; the TCRdb copy retains only in-frame clones and omits some. The table includes roughly 99,000 clones, more than 70% detected once. Sample: PBMCs, taken 255 days after intestinal transplant. The receptors were sampled from a human patient who received an intestinal transplant, so some T cells may come from the graft donor.

The rearrangement uses TRBV7-9 and TRBJ1-5; D is possibly TRBD1 (6 bases). The CDR3 loop spans 13 amino acids. Germline assignment: CDR1 SEHNR and CDR2 FQNEAQ (reference sequence). Trimming removed 6 bases at V and 6 bases at J, with 12 bases between. CDR3 loop: CASSIQGSQPQHF. The CDR3 nucleotides read TGTGCCAGCAGTATACAGGGTTCTCAGCCCCAGCATTTT.

J is TRBJ2-5 and V is TRBV6-5, with D possibly matching TRBD1 (6 bases). This CDR3 has 14 residues. The V end was cut by 5 bases, the J end by 5 bases, with 15 bases between. CDR1 is MNHEY, CDR2 SVGAGI, per germline. The CDR3 region has the DNA TGTGCCAGCAGTCACTGGGGGCAGGTGGAGACCCAGTACTTC. Protein product: CASSHWGQVETQYF.

This chain links TRBV28 with TRBJ1-5; 7 positions agree with TRBD1. V trimming: 5 bases; J trimming: 2 bases; junction bases outside the gene matches: 21. This CDR3 has 20 residues. In germline, CDR1 is MDHEN, CDR2 SYDVKM. The CDR3 region is CASSNLGTAPLKPGNQPQHF. The DNA for the CDR3 is TGTGCCAGCAGTAACCTAGGGACAGCCCCGTTGAAGCCGGGCAATCAGCCCCAGCATTTT.

The genes are TRBV7-3 and TRBJ2-2, with 8 bases aligning to TRBD1. CDR1 and CDR2 (germline): SGHTA, FQGTGA. V gave up 5 bases and J gave up 5 bases; unmatched junction bases: 10. The CDR3 runs 16 residues. The CDR3 DNA sequence: TGTGCCAGCAGCCCGGGACAGGTTCTGAATACCGGGGAGCTGTTTTTT. This gives the protein CASSPGQVLNTGELFF.

This chain connects TRBV10-3 to TRBJ1-2; D call uncertain. CDR3 length equals 10 residues. Trimming shortened V by 6 bases and J by 8 bases, and 7 bases separated the two germline ends. Looked up from germline, CDR1 is ENHRY and CDR2 is SYGVKD. CDR3 sequence (DNA): TGTGCCATCAGGTCTCGGGGCTACACCTTC. Amino acid sequence: CAIRSRGYTF.

The chain is built from TRBV2 and TRBJ2-6, with 11 bases that match TRBD1. Germline assignment: CDR1 SNHLY and CDR2 FYNNEI. The V gene end was trimmed by 9 bases and the J gene end by 1 base; junction bases not matched to a gene: 5. There are 16 residues in the CDR3. The CDR3 DNA follows: TGTGCCAGTTCCGGGACAGGGGGTTCTGGGGCCAACGTCCTGACTTTC. It codes for CASSGTGGSGANVLTF.

This chain connects TRBV6-6 to TRBJ2-1; 10 bases are a match to TRBD2. The CDR3 loop spans 15 amino acids. From germline, CDR1 is MNHNY and CDR2 SVGAGI (reference sequence). V lost 7 bases to trimming and J lost 8 bases; unmatched junction nucleotides: 11. The CDR3 loop reads CASTLLLAGADEQFF. In nucleotides, the CDR3 is TGTGCCAGCACCCTACTCCTAGCGGGAGCCGATGAGCAGTTCTTC.

The V gene is TRBV6-4, the J gene TRBJ1-2; a weak D match, TRBD1 (5 bases). The CDR3 spans 15 residues. V lost 2 bases, J lost 1 base, and 11 bases lay in between. In germline, CDR1 is MRHNA, CDR2 SNTAGT. The CDR3 DNA reads as TGTGCCAGCAGTGACCGCTGGGACTTTAACTATGGCTACACCTTC. Amino acid sequence: CASSDRWDFNYGYTF.

The sample holds a few counts of this clone. V and J are TRBV7-9 and TRBJ1-6; D is undetermined. The CDR3 has 13 residues. The germline V gene has CDR1 SEHNR and CDR2 FQNEAQ (reference sequence). V lost 3 bases to trimming and J lost 10 bases, with 10 bases between them. CDR3: CASSFPPFSPLHF. In DNA form, the CDR3 reads TGTGCCAGCAGCTTCCCGCCTTTCTCACCCCTCCACTTT. Filled out from reference TRBV7-9 and TRBJ1-6, the complete variable domain reads DTGVSQNPRHKITKRGQNVTFRCDPISEHNRLYWYRQTLGQGPEFLTYFQNEAQLEKSRLLSDRFSAERPKGSFSTLEIQRTEQGDSAMYLCASSFPPFSPLHFGNGTRLTVT.

The chain combines TRBV4-1 with TRBJ2-3, with 11 bases matching TRBD2. Looked up from germline, CDR1 is MGHRA and CDR2 is YSYEKL. Unmatched junction bases numbered 9, after V lost 2 bases and J lost 2 bases. The CDR3 is 18 amino acids. As DNA, the CDR3 is TGCGCCAGCAGCCAACTGGAGGGACTAGCGGCTACCACAGATACGCAGTATTTT. Its protein product is CASSQLEGLAATTDTQYF.

The CDR3 nucleotides are TGTGCCAGCAGCGCCTCCGGGACAAGCTATGGCTACACCTTC. Amino acids: CASSASGTSYGYTF. The chain carries TRBV4-2 and TRBJ1-2; perhaps TRBD1 as D (6 bases). Germline CDR1 reads LGHNA; CDR2 reads YNFKEQ. This CDR3 contains 14 residues. The germline V and J ends were trimmed by 5 bases and 4 bases, with 14 bases remaining between them.

The chain combines TRBV7-3 with TRBJ2-1; possible D gene TRBD1, 5 bases. The CDR3 is made up of 12 amino acids. In germline, CDR1 is SGHTA, CDR2 FQGTGA. V lost 3 bases and J 7 bases, leaving 7 bases between the germline ends. This chain's CDR3 is CASSFQGNEQFF. CDR3 coding DNA: TGTGCCAGCAGCTTCCAGGGAAATGAGCAGTTCTTC.

The chain uses TRBV29-1 and TRBJ2-5; 9 bases are shared with TRBD1. Trimming at V came to 4 bases and at J to 2 bases, leaving 8 bases not matched to a gene. Germline V gene sequence: CDR1 SQVTM, CDR2 ANQGSEA. This CDR3 comprises 15 residues. CDR3: CSVVPGTGRQETQYF. The CDR3 nucleotides are TGCAGCGTTGTACCCGGGACAGGGAGGCAAGAGACCCAGTACTTC.

This clone is a singleton in its sample. The chain joins TRBV10-3 to TRBJ2-2, with D perhaps TRBD2 (5 bases). The length of the CDR3 is 13 residues. Trimming took 6 bases from V and 3 from J, leaving 8 bases between them. Germline V gene sequence: CDR1 ENHRY, CDR2 SYGVKD. The chain's CDR3 is CAIRRDDTGELFF. Written as DNA, the CDR3 is TGTGCCATCAGGAGGGATGACACCGGGGAGCTGTTTTTT.